The 4 T cell receptor beta chains in this list originate from one sample, sequenced in a study of neurological immune-mediated disorders. Using its own MiXCR run on the 5' RACE reads, TCRdb lists one record per CDR3 protein. The data contain 35,000 or so distinct CDR3 sequences, about 14% of them seen just once; the ten biggest clones take up 25% to 30%. Sequencing used PBMCs. Every receptor here comes from a woman aged 50 to 60 with HTLV-1-associated myelopathy (HAM/TSP).

This clonotype was recorded at least ten times. V and J are TRBV9 and TRBJ2-3; 11 nucleotides agree with TRBD2. This CDR3 has 16 residues. Germline CDR1 reads SGDLS; CDR2 reads YYNGEE. The junction had 15 bases not matched to a gene; V was cut back by 6 bases and J by 9 bases. CDR3 sequence reads: CASTQTGASGGSTQYF. The CDR3 DNA sequence: TGTGCCAGCACCCAAACCGGGGCTAGCGGGGGGTCGACGCAGTATTTT.

Points on this clonotype: Its ends do not fully match the called genes, so a read error is possible. V usage is TRBV29-1 and J usage is TRBJ1-1, with TRBD1 as a possible D gene (6 bases). The CDR3 covers 12 residues. From germline, CDR1 is SQVTM and CDR2 ANQGSEA. CDR3 sequence reads: CSTLLGGSEAFF. The DNA for the CDR3 is TGTAGCACCCTTTTAGGGGGTTCTGAAGCTTTCTTT.

This clonotype was observed many times. The chain uses TRBV20-1 and TRBJ2-5, with 8 bases aligning to TRBD1. V trimming: 6 bases; J trimming: 4 bases; junction bases outside the gene matches: 10. The CDR3 spans 14 residues. Germline V CDR1 and CDR2: DFQATT, SNEGSKA (reference sequence). CDR3 sequence (DNA): TGCAGTGCCCCGACAGGGGACGGGACAGAGACCCAGTACTTC. Translation gives CSAPTGDGTETQYF.

This clonotype has a count of ten or more. The chain recombines TRBV5-1 with TRBJ1-1, with 7 positions matching TRBD1. CDR1 is SGHRS and CDR2 is YFSETQ in the germline V gene. The CDR3 is made up of 15 amino acids. V shed 0 bases and J 4 bases; nucleotides not matched to a gene: 6. The CDR3 protein is CASSLEAQGLTEAFF. CDR3 nucleotides: TGCGCCAGCAGCTTGGAGGCACAGGGGCTCACTGAAGCTTTCTTT.